The entry below gives a single T cell receptor (beta chain) sequence along with its context. Antigen specificity is unknown. This sample is part of a study of post-analysis software for immune sequencing data. Looking at the study overall: Both relapsing-remitting and secondary progressive multiple sclerosis featured among the disease courses, as did progressive-relapsing multiple sclerosis. The study's findings and limits: There were five or six TRBV segments more frequent in patients than controls, and TRBV5-6, TRBV5-1 and TRBV20-1 were among them. Same-batch preparations were strongly co-clustered by F measure. Controls' normalized Chao1 diversity significantly exceeded that of multiple sclerosis patients.

Unique-molecular-identifier-tagged TCR beta cDNA libraries were used. Roughly 500,000 cDNA molecules were recovered from an input of about 0.95 to 11 million T cells. From the PCR reads, TCRdb called clonotypes with MiXCR, one entry per CDR3 protein. The sample consists of hundreds of thousands of distinct CDR3 sequences, approximately 50% of them appearing once. The J segment lost 0 bases and the V segment lost 7 bases, leaving 17 bases of the junction unmatched. The CDR3 length is 18 residues. Per the germline V gene, CDR1 is MNHNS and CDR2 is SASEGT. Material: blood. The V call is TRBV6-1, the J call TRBJ2-5; 7 positions match TRBD2. This clonotype was obtained from a girl aged 5-17 years with multiple sclerosis. CDR3 sequence (DNA): TGTGCCAGCAAGGGCCTAGCGGACTACCTAAAGTACCAAGAGACCCAGTACTTC. Translated: CASKGLADYLKYQETQYF.